This T cell receptor (beta chain) is drawn from a study of blood T cells in healthy people across ages. Study findings and constraints: Naive T cell percentage by flow cytometry tracked strongly with beta diversity.

Concerning this clonotype itself: Its antigen remains unknown.

Germline CDR1 is KGHDR and CDR2 is SFDVKD. The CDR3 consists of 16 residues. V dropped 3 bases and J dropped 0 bases, with 12 bases sitting between them. Together with a sample-barcoded 5' primer, a J-beta primer mix was included in a second PCR lasting roughly 6 to 12 cycles. MiXCR was run by TCRdb on the 5' RACE reads, yielding one entry per CDR3 protein. The table records more than 1.4 million distinct CDR3 sequences, roughly 45% of them present only once. The chain combines TRBV24-1 with TRBJ2-3; maybe TRBD1 (5 bases). The TCR sequence derives from a young woman in good health. The sample comprised blood. The CDR3 is CATSDRDSTSTDTQYF. Written as DNA, the CDR3 is TGTGCCACCAGTGATCGAGACAGTACTAGCACAGATACGCAGTATTTT.